Listed below are T cell receptor beta chains from one sample, sequenced in a study of vaccination effects on CD4 cells after COVID-19. For these TCRs, the target antigens are not known. TCRdb's copy holds only in-frame clones and misses some; the assay was immunoSEQ multiplex PCR. The sample includes about 24,000 clones, approximately 79% of them seen just once. Sequenced material: CD4+ T cells from PBMCs cultured with SARS-CoV-2 spike peptides, taken before COVID-19 vaccination. Every receptor here comes from a human donor who had a prior SARS-CoV-2 infection. Each CDR3 is given with its conserved first and last residue. D genes are given only for firm matches. Rows give clone size only sometimes, using once, few, many, or a class for an expanded clone.

clone size,J gene,V gene,D gene,CDR3 DNA,CDR3 protein
-,TRBJ2-3,TRBV2,TRBD2,TGTGCCAGCAGCGTACTAGCGGGGGGAGGGGATACGCAGTATTTT,CASSVLAGGGDTQYF
-,TRBJ1-1,TRBV5-1,-,TGCGCCAGCAGCCCCTCAAGGGGGATGAACACTGAAGCTTTCTTT,CASSPSRGMNTEAFF
-,TRBJ2-1,TRBV9,TRBD2,TGTGCCAGCAGCGCCACTAGCGGGAGGTCCAATGAGCAGTTCTTC,CASSATSGRSNEQFF
-,TRBJ2-7,TRBV30,TRBD1,TGTGCCTGGAGTGACCGCCAAGGGACAGGGATCTACGAGCAGTACTTC,CAWSDRQGTGIYEQYF
-,TRBJ2-5,TRBV6-2/TRBV6-3,-,TGTGCCAGCAGTTACCTGACTACTCAAGAGACCCAGTACTTC,CASSYLTTQETQYF
-,TRBJ1-1,TRBV6-5,-,TGTGCCAGCAGCCATGCCCAGGGGTGGGGCACTGAAGCTTTCTTT,CASSHAQGWGTEAFF
-,TRBJ2-4,TRBV11-3,TRBD1,TGTGCCAGCAGCTTGGGGGGACAGGGGGCCAAAAACATTCAGTACTTC,CASSLGGQGAKNIQYF
once,TRBJ2-5,TRBV15,-,TGTGCCACCAGCATAGCGGAGGTGTACCAAGAGACCCAGTACTTC,CATSIAEVYQETQYF
-,TRBJ2-5,TRBV2,-,TGTGCCAGCCAGAGCGAGACCCAGTACTTC,CASQSETQYF
-,TRBJ1-6,TRBV5-4,-,TGTGCCAGCAGCTCGAGGCGACAGGAGGGAACACCCCTCCACTTT,CASSSRRQEGTPLHF
-,TRBJ1-2,TRBV6-5,-,TGTGCCAGCGGACTTATGGGAAGGACACTCGGTGGCTACACCTTC,CASGLMGRTLGGYTF
-,TRBJ2-7,TRBV6-5,-,TGTGCCAGCAGTTACTCGAGGGGGGGGCTAGTCTACGAGCAGTACTTC,CASSYSRGGLVYEQYF